This entry lists 10 T cell receptor beta chains sequenced from one sample in a study of blood T cells in healthy people across ages. Using a J-beta primer mix together with a sample-barcoded 5' primer, a second PCR was run for roughly 6 to 11 cycles. TCRdb re-analysed the 5' RACE reads in MiXCR, keeping a single row per CDR3 protein. The sample has roughly 680,000 distinct CDR3 sequences; under 65% are singletons. The sequenced sample was blood. These TCRs come from a woman older than 75 in good health.

The chain links TRBV12-3 or TRBV12-4 to TRBJ2-4; D unresolved. The CDR3 is 15 amino acids. Trimming took 3 bases from V and 0 from J, leaving 9 bases between them. CDR3 sequence: CASSFTALAKNIQYF. DNA of the CDR3: TGTGCCAGCAGTTTTACGGCCCTAGCCAAAAACATTCAGTACTTC.

J is TRBJ2-5 and V is TRBV20-1; TRBD1 or TRBD2 may be the D gene (6 bases each). Trimming left V 3 bases short and J 11 bases short, with 25 bases between. This CDR3 contains 15 residues. Germline V lookup: CDR1 DFQATT, CDR2 SNEGSKA (reference sequence). This CDR3 reads CSARSMGGAYNEQYF. In DNA, the CDR3 is TGCAGTGCTAGGTCCATGGGGGGCGCCTACAATGAGCAGTACTTC.

This clonotype was found a few times. The chain couples TRBV7-3 to TRBJ2-2; perhaps D is TRBD1 or TRBD2 (5 bases each). The CDR3 extends over 16 amino acids. Germline V gene lookup returns CDR1 SGHTA and CDR2 FQGTGA. The V end was cut by 5 bases, the J end by 0 bases, with 13 bases between. The DNA of the CDR3 is TGTGCCAGCAGCACAAGGGTGGGGGCGAACACCGGGGAGCTGTTTTTT. Translating it yields CASSTRVGANTGELFF.

A few counts support this clonotype. The chain is built from TRBV7-2 and TRBJ2-5, with 9 nucleotides matching TRBD2. With V trimmed by 5 bases and J by 3 bases, 7 bases remained unmatched. Per the germline V gene, CDR1 is SGHTA and CDR2 is FQGNSA. This CDR3 contains 15 residues. The CDR3: CASSLASSGEETQYF. CDR3 DNA sequence: TGTGCCAGCAGCCTCGCCTCTAGCGGGGAAGAGACCCAGTACTTC.

Only a few counts were recorded for this clonotype. The chain combines TRBV5-1 with TRBJ2-5; no firm D call. The CDR3 loop spans 13 amino acids. The ends were cut back, 4 bases at V and 4 bases at J, with 11 bases in the middle. Germline CDR1 reads SGHRS; CDR2 reads YFSETQ. The CDR3 DNA reads TGCGCCAGCAGCCCGGATGGGCGAGAGACCCAGTACTTC. Protein: CASSPDGRETQYF.

The chain links TRBV5-1 to TRBJ1-4, with D possibly being TRBD1 (6 bases). The V gene's germline CDR1 is SGHRS and CDR2 YFSETQ. The CDR3 has 14 amino acids. V was cut by 4 bases and J by 8 bases, with 15 bases left in between. In DNA form, the CDR3 reads TGCGCCAGCAGCCCAGACATCCAGGGGGAAAAACTGTTTTTT. Translated: CASSPDIQGEKLFF.

In DNA form, the CDR3 reads TGTGCCAGCACCGTGGGACAGGGTGCCGGGGAGCTGTTTTTT. Protein: CASTVGQGAGELFF. The V call is TRBV12-3 or TRBV12-4, the J call TRBJ2-2; the match to TRBD1 covers 9 bases. The ends lost 7 bases at V and 6 bases at J; junction bases unmatched: 6. The CDR3 runs to 14 residues.

In its sample, this clonotype was seen many times. The rearrangement links TRBV6-2 or TRBV6-3 to TRBJ2-5; TRBD2 agrees at 11 bases. Losses at the gene ends were 4 bases for V and 5 bases for J; bases not matched to a gene: 9. CDR1 and CDR2 from the germline V gene are MNHEY and SVGEGT. CDR3 size: 16 residues. The CDR3 sequence: CASSSRLAGTWETQYF. The DNA of the CDR3 is TGTGCCAGCAGTTCGAGACTAGCGGGAACGTGGGAGACCCAGTACTTC.

Only a few counts were recorded for this clonotype. V and J are TRBV3-1 and TRBJ2-2; D is unclear. Trimming took 1 base from V and 7 from J, leaving 10 bases between them. The germline V gene has CDR1 LGHDT and CDR2 YNNKEL (reference sequence). The CDR3 has 14 amino acids. CDR3 sequence: CASSQVGSNGELFF. In DNA form, the CDR3 reads TGTGCCAGCAGCCAAGTGGGGTCCAACGGGGAGCTGTTTTTT.

The chain carries TRBV27 and TRBJ2-5; D is unclear. The DNA matches TRBJ2-7 better at its end, which makes the J call doubtful. Per the germline V gene, CDR1 is MNHEY and CDR2 is SMNVEV (reference sequence). CDR3 size: 12 residues. The DNA of the CDR3 is TGTGCCAGCAGTCACAGACGGGACGAGCAGTACTTC. It is translated as CASSHRRDEQYF.